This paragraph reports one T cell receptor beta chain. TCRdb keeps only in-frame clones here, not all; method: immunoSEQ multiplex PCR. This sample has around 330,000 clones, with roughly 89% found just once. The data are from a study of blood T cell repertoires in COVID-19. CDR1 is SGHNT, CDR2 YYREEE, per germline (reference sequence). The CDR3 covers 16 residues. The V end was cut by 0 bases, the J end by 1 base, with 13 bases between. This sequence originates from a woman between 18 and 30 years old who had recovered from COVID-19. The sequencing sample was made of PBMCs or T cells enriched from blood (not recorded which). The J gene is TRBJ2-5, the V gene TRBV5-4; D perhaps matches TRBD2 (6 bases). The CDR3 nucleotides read TGTGCCAGCAGCTTGGGGAATAGCGGAGTCCAAGAGACCCAGTACTTC. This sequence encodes CASSLGNSGVQETQYF.